This T cell receptor (beta chain) emerged from a study of blood T cell repertoires in COVID-19. Clones were read by immunoSEQ multiplex PCR, and TCRdb kept only the in-frame ones, dropping some. The sample has hundreds of thousands of clones, roughly 92% seen once. V shed 2 bases and J shed 3 bases, with 13 bases lying between them. CDR3 length equals 16 residues. Germline-derived CDR1 and CDR2 are KGHDR and SFDVKD. The sequencing sample was made of peripheral blood. This clonotype was sampled from a man aged 60-69 years with COVID-19, enrolled during active disease. The chain recombines TRBV24-1 with TRBJ1-5; the D gene is possibly TRBD1 (5 bases). As DNA, the CDR3 is TGTGCCACCAGTGATTCGAGCCGGGGGTACAATCAGCCCCAGCATTTT. Its translation: CATSDSSRGYNQPQHF.